This T cell receptor beta chain was identified in a study of blood T cell repertoires in COVID-19. About the study: Samples came from the United States, Italy and Spain, spanning acute and convalescent COVID-19.

Only in-frame clones appear in the TCRdb table, and some are missing; sequencing was by immunoSEQ multiplex PCR. The table has around 310,000 clones, nearly 90% seen once. Trimming shortened V by 3 bases and J by 1 base, and 7 bases separated the two germline ends. Germline CDR1 reads LGHNA; CDR2 reads YSLEER. CDR3 length equals 13 residues. Input material: peripheral blood. This rearrangement joins TRBV4-3 to TRBJ2-7; no reliable D call. The source of this sequence is a woman between 40 and 50 years old with COVID-19, enrolled during active disease. CDR3 loop: CASSHLQSYEQYF. CDR3 nucleotides: TGCGCCAGCAGCCATTTACAGTCCTACGAGCAGTACTTC.